Here is one T cell receptor beta chain with its context. Antigen specificity is unknown. CDR3 length: 15 amino acids. Germline V gives CDR1 MNHEY, CDR2 SMNVEV (reference sequence). Trimming cost V 5 bases and J 2 bases, with 15 bases left between them. The data were taken from a study of vaccination effects on CD4 cells after COVID-19. Whole-study context: They grew two million PBMC in each well, adding about 10 IU/ml IL-2 and 8.5 to 10 ug/ml peptides.

General observations from the study: Marked clonal contraction of both clone types appeared late after vaccination.

This table comes from immunoSEQ multiplex PCR, and its TCRdb copy is limited to in-frame clones, with some not included. The sample holds 50,000 to 70,000 clones; 70% to 85% are singletons and the top ten take 2% to 3%. Isolating CD4+ T cells followed 9 to 11 days of culture. As their vaccination, participants received two doses of either BNT162b2 or mRNA-1273. The clonotype comes from a human donor who received a COVID-19 vaccine. Sequences were derived from CD4+ T cells from PBMCs cultured without peptide, sampled after COVID-19 vaccination. The V call is TRBV27, the J call TRBJ1-1, with D possibly being TRBD1 (6 bases). CDR3 protein: CASSPRTGLNTEAFF. The CDR3 nucleotides are TGTGCCAGCAGTCCGCGCACAGGGCTTAACACTGAAGCTTTCTTT.